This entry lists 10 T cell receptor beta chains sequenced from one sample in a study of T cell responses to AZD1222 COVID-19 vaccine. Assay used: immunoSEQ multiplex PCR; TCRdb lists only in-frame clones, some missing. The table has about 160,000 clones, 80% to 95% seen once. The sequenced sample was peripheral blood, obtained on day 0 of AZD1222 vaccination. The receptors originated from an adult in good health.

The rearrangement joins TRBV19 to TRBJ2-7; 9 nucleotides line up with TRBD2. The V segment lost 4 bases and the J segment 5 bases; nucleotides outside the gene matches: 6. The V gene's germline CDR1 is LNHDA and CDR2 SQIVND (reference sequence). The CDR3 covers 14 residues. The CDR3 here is CASSRREGRDEQYF. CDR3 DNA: TGTGCCAGTAGTAGGCGGGAGGGCCGGGACGAGCAGTACTTC.

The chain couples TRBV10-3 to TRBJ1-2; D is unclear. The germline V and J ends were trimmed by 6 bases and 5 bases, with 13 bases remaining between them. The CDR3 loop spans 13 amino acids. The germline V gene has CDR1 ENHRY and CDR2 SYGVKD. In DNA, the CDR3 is TGTGCCATCAGAGGAGACGGAGGGTATGGCTACACCTTC. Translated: CAIRGDGGYGYTF.

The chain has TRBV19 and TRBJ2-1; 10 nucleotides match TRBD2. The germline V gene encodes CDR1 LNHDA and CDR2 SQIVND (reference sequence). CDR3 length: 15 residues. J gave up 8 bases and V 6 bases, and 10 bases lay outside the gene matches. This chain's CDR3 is CASSRGSSGGDEQFF. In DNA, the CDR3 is TGTGCCAGTAGCCGTGGGTCTAGCGGGGGCGATGAGCAGTTCTTC.

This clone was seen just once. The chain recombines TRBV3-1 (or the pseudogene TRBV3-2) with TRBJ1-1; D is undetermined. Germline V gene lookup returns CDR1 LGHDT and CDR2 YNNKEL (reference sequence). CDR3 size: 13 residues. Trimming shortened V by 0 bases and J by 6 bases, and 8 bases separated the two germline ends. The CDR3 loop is CASSQDSYAEAFF. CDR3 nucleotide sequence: TGTGCCAGCAGCCAAGATTCTTACGCTGAAGCTTTCTTT.

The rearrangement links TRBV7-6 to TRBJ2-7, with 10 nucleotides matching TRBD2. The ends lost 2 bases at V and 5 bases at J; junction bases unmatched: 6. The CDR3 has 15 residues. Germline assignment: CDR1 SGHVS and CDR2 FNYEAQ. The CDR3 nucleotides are TGTGCCAGCAGCTTAAGGTCTAGCGGGAGCGACGAGCAGTACTTC. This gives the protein CASSLRSSGSDEQYF.

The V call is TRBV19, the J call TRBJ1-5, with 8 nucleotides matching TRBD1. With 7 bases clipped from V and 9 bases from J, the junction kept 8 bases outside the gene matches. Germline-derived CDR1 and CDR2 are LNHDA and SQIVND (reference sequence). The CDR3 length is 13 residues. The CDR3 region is CASNTDRVRPQHF. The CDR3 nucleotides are TGTGCCAGTAACACGGACAGGGTACGGCCCCAGCATTTT.

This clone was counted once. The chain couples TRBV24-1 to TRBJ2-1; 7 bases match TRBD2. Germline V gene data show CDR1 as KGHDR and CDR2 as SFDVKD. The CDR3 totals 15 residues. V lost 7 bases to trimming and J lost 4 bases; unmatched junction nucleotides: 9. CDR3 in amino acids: CATSGERGSYNEQFF. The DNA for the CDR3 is TGTGCCACCAGCGGAGAGCGGGGCTCGTACAATGAGCAGTTCTTC.

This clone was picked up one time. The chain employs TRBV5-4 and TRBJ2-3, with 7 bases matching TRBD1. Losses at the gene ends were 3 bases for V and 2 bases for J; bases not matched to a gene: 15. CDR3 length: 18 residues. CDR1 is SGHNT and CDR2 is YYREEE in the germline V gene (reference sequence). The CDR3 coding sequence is TGTGCCAGCAGCTCGGCAAAGAAAGCAGGGGGATACACAGATACGCAGTATTTT. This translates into CASSSAKKAGGYTDTQYF.

In nucleotides, the CDR3 is TGTGCCAGCCGTTGGGGCAATGAGCAGTTCTTC. This codes for CASRWGNEQFF. This chain joins TRBV6-4 and TRBJ2-1; D uncertain. Germline CDR1 reads MRHNA; CDR2 reads SNTAGT. Trimming shortened V by 8 bases and J by 6 bases, and 8 bases separated the two germline ends. The CDR3 has 11 residues.

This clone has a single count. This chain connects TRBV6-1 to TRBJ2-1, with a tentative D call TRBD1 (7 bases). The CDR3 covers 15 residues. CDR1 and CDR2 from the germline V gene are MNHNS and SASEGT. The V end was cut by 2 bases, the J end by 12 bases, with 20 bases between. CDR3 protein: CASSEFDGAGQRQFF. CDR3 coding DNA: TGTGCCAGCAGTGAATTCGACGGGGCGGGACAGAGGCAGTTCTTC.